This T cell receptor (beta chain) was captured in a study of blood T cell repertoires in COVID-19 (dated by TCRdb to 2018 to 2020). Background on the whole study: Samples covering the acute and convalescent phases of COVID-19 were provided by collaborators in the United States, Italy and Spain. The material from the prospective study consisted of cDNA or gDNA derived from T cells, B-cell-depleted T cells, or PBMCs. Deeply sampled blood TCRbeta repertoires from subjects exposed to, actively infected with, or recovered from COVID-19 were included in the dataset. The repertoires were made available in a free public database intended to serve as a resource for research on the immune response to SARS-CoV-2. Samples were obtained from the ongoing ImmuneRACE study (first 160 participants) and from roughly 1,300 subjects provided by 6 global collaborators. Sample metadata almost always included a de-identified subject ID, COVID-19 status, age in years and sex. Where available, HLA class I and class II types were taken from metadata supplied by the sample provider and were not determined by assay-based typing. What the research found in general, with its limitations: The amount of clinical and demographic metadata varied by source and participant and was provided uncurated.

V drops 7 bases and J drops 7 bases, leaving 16 bases in between. CDR1 and CDR2 are read off the germline V gene as SNHLY and FYNNEI. The CDR3 has 13 amino acids, counting the end cysteine and phenylalanine. The CDR3 DNA has 39 bases and is translated from base 1. The collaborating institutions used their own protocols to collect whole blood in K2EDTA tubes. For TCRbeta analysis, collaborators shipped samples as frozen whole blood, isolated PBMCs, or DNA extracted from either of those sample types. The immunoSEQ Assay, a bias-controlled multiplex PCR, was used to amplify TCRbeta CDR3 regions from genomic DNA. In the paper's pipeline: The number of nucleated cells in each sample was estimated by amplification of reference gene primers within the assay. Sequence reads were collapsed and filtered to measure the absolute abundance of every unique TCRbeta CDR3 rearrangement. For each sample, productive Simpson clonality was calculated by taking the square root of Simpson's diversity index across productive rearrangements. TCRdb stores this immuneACCESS table with in-frame sequences only. Part of the clones is absent; in the studies checked, under half of the shortfall reflects unresolved V genes, and no reason is known for the rest. That table supplies the V and J calls and clone size; D and trimming were determined from the DNA. The sample table holds approximately 150,000 clones, of which around 80% were seen once. The ten largest clones represent less than 20% of the sample.

Of note for this clone: Its antigen specificity is not known. No quality values exist for individual bases; no much larger clone is one base distant.

The sequence derives from a woman of 80 years or more with acute or convalescent COVID-19. The sequencing sample was made of peripheral blood. Rearrangement joined TRBV2 to TRBJ1-1; matching of 5 bases hints at TRBD1 as the D gene. The DNA is as follows: TGTGCCAGCACTGTCCAGGGTGTCAGTGAAGCTTTCTTT. Its amino acids are CASTVQGVSEAFF.